This passage covers 18 T cell receptor beta chains from one sample sequenced in a study of blood T cell repertoires in COVID-19. Profiled with immunoSEQ multiplex PCR; TCRdb holds only in-frame clones, not every one. The sample includes over 150,000 clones, about 85% of them seen just once. Specimen: peripheral blood. The receptors originated from an older woman with COVID-19, enrolled during active disease.

This clone showed up just a few times. V gene TRBV5-1 combines with J gene TRBJ2-1; 12 positions agree with TRBD2. Trimming at V came to 0 bases and at J to 1 base, leaving 2 bases not matched to a gene. Germline CDR1 and CDR2: SGHRS and YFSETQ. The CDR3 has 17 amino acids. CDR3 nucleotides: TGCGCCAGCAGCTTGGTACTAGCGGGAGGATCCTACAATGAGCAGTTCTTC. Translation gives CASSLVLAGGSYNEQFF.

The chain is built from TRBV7-2 and TRBJ1-2; a possible D gene is TRBD1 (5 bases). This CDR3 comprises 14 residues. The germline V and J ends were trimmed by 5 bases and 0 bases, with 10 bases remaining between them. CDR1 SGHTA and CDR2 FQGNSA come from the germline V gene. The CDR3 coding sequence is TGTGCCAGCAGCCCCCGGGGGGCTAACTATGGCTACACCTTC. It encodes CASSPRGANYGYTF.

The V and J genes are TRBV10-3 and TRBJ1-2; 8 bases agree with TRBD1. Trimming cost V 10 bases and J 7 bases; bases outside gene matches: 11. From germline, CDR1 is ENHRY and CDR2 SYGVKD. This CDR3 comprises 13 residues. CDR3 protein: CATSDRESSGYTF. CDR3 DNA sequence: TGTGCCACCTCGGACAGGGAGAGCAGTGGCTACACCTTC.

V and J are TRBV29-1 and TRBJ2-1, with a possible D match to TRBD2 (6 bases). The germline V gene has CDR1 SQVTM and CDR2 ANQGSEA. The CDR3 runs to 15 residues. V lost 2 bases and J 6 bases, leaving 17 bases between the germline ends. CDR3: CSVEQRERPTNEQFF. CDR3 in DNA: TGCAGCGTTGAACAACGGGAGCGCCCCACCAATGAGCAGTTCTTC.

The rearrangement links TRBV30 to TRBJ2-7; perhaps TRBD1 as D (6 bases). Deletions cut 1 base from V and 6 bases from J, with 13 bases between. The CDR3 is 13 amino acids. CDR1 is GTSNPN and CDR2 is SVGIG in the germline V gene (reference sequence). The CDR3 is CAWSALSRGEQYV. Here the CDR3 DNA reads TGTGCCTGGAGTGCTCTTTCCAGGGGCGAGCAGTACGTC.

The V call is TRBV6-1, the J call TRBJ1-2, with TRBD1 matching 7 bases. The CDR3 is made up of 14 amino acids. The V gene's germline CDR1 is MNHNS and CDR2 SASEGT. Germline trimming cut 5 bases from V and 1 base from J; bases unmatched to any gene: 4. CDR3 nucleotides: TGTGCCAGCAGTTCCGGGACAGTTAACTATGGCTACACCTTC. Translating gives CASSSGTVNYGYTF.

The rearrangement uses TRBV7-3 and TRBJ1-1; D is unclear. Germline lookup yields CDR1 SGHTA and CDR2 FQGTGA. Between the trimmed V and J ends, which lost 5 bases and 5 bases, there was a span of 12 bases. This CDR3 contains 13 residues. The CDR3 nucleotides are TGTGCCAGCAGCCAACAGAGCCGTACTGAAGCTTTCTTT. It yields the protein CASSQQSRTEAFF.

This sequence joins TRBV25-1 and TRBJ2-2; 8 positions match TRBD1. Germline V gene data show CDR1 as MGHDK and CDR2 as SYGVNS. V gave up 2 bases and J gave up 4 bases; unmatched junction bases: 6. This CDR3 is built from 16 residues. CDR3 residues: CASSESGQGRTGELFF. In DNA, the CDR3 is TGTGCCAGCAGTGAAAGTGGACAGGGCCGCACCGGGGAGCTGTTTTTT.

V gene TRBV7-9 combines with J gene TRBJ1-6; D is ambiguous. CDR1 is SEHNR and CDR2 is FQNEAQ in the germline V gene (reference sequence). The V end was cut by 5 bases, the J end by 1 base, with 6 bases between. The CDR3 loop spans 14 amino acids. The CDR3 bases are TGTGCCAGCAGCCTCAGGTCCTATAATTCACCCCTCCACTTT. It translates to CASSLRSYNSPLHF.

The chain uses TRBV7-9 and TRBJ1-4; 12 bases are a match to TRBD1. This CDR3 contains 14 residues. CDR1 is SEHNR, CDR2 FQNEAQ, per germline (reference sequence). With V trimmed by 4 bases and J by 7 bases, 1 base remained unmatched. The chain's CDR3 is CASSSGQGAEKLFF. The DNA of the CDR3 is TGTGCCAGCAGCTCGGGACAGGGGGCTGAAAAACTGTTTTTT.

This clone was counted only a few times. This chain connects TRBV4-1 to TRBJ2-7; a weak D match, TRBD2 (6 bases). The V end was cut by 4 bases, the J end by 3 bases, with 19 bases between. CDR3 length: 16 amino acids. From germline, CDR1 is MGHRA and CDR2 YSYEKL. The CDR3 bases are TGCGCCAGCAGCCTCCTACTAGGAGGGCGGGGCTACGAGCAGTACTTC. Translation gives CASSLLLGGRGYEQYF.

This clone was observed many times. The CDR3 nucleotides are TGCGCCAGCAGACGGGAGCAGGACACTGAAGCTTTCTTT. The encoded protein is CASRREQDTEAFF. The chain links TRBV5-1 to TRBJ1-1, with D hard to call. The CDR3 sequence is 13 residues long. The V and J ends lost 5 bases and 3 bases respectively, with 11 bases between them. Germline V gene data show CDR1 as SGHRS and CDR2 as YFSETQ.

Details on this clone: The sample contains more than one DNA sequence encoding this CDR3. The rearrangement uses TRBV7-9 and TRBJ2-2; TRBD1 matches 9 bases. Germline V gene sequence: CDR1 SEHNR, CDR2 FQNEAQ (reference sequence). The CDR3 is 14 residues long. With 5 bases clipped from V and 5 bases from J, the junction kept 3 bases outside the gene matches. In nucleotides, the CDR3 is TGTGCCAGCAGCGTCGGACAGGGGACCGGGGAGCTGTTTTTT. Its protein product is CASSVGQGTGELFF.

The chain uses TRBV5-4 and TRBJ1-2; 7 bases line up with TRBD1. Germline V gives CDR1 SGHNT, CDR2 YYREEE (reference sequence). V was clipped by 1 base and J by 5 bases; unmatched bases: 11. The CDR3 contains 16 residues. The CDR3 is CASSLRQGPPGYGYTF. The CDR3, as DNA: TGTGCCAGCAGCTTGAGACAGGGACCTCCTGGATATGGCTACACCTTC.

The J gene is TRBJ2-1, the V gene TRBV10-3; 11 bases agree with TRBD2. The CDR3 has 16 amino acids. J gave up 6 bases and V 0 bases, and 4 bases lay outside the gene matches. The germline CDR1 and CDR2 sequences are ENHRY and SYGVKD. The CDR3 loop reads CAISESSLAGGNEQFF. As DNA, the CDR3 is TGTGCCATCAGTGAGTCGAGCCTAGCGGGAGGCAATGAGCAGTTCTTC.

The CDR3 DNA reads TGTGCTAGTGGTTTGTCAGATTTTCCCGCTGAAGCTTTCTTT. It encodes CASGLSDFPAEAFF. The genes are TRBV12-5 and TRBJ1-1, with unresolved D. V was pared by 2 bases and J by 6 bases, with 13 bases between. The CDR3 is 14 amino acids. Per germline, CDR1 LGHNT and CDR2 FRNRAP. The variable domain in full, completed from reference TRBV12-5 and TRBJ1-1, reads DARVTQTPRHKVTEMGQEVTMRCQPILGHNTVFWYRQTMMQGLELLAYFRNRAPLDDSGMPKDRFSAEMPDATLATLKIQPSEPRDSAVYFCASGLSDFPAEAFFGQGTRLTVV.

The rearrangement links TRBV2 to TRBJ1-2; a weak D match, TRBD1 (5 bases). Germline-derived CDR1 and CDR2 are SNHLY and FYNNEI. This CDR3 is 16 amino acids long. Trimming removed 5 bases from V and 8 bases from J, with 24 bases in between. The CDR3 DNA reads TGTGCCAGCAGTACCCGGACTGGGGGGTTGGGCGGGGGCTACACCTTC. Amino acids: CASSTRTGGLGGGYTF.

This clone was counted only a few times. V usage is TRBV11-3 and J usage is TRBJ2-6; TRBD1 might be the D (7 bases). With 6 bases removed from V and 0 bases from J, the gap between germline ends came to 18 bases. In germline, CDR1 is SGHNT, CDR2 YENEEA. This CDR3 comprises 18 residues. This chain's CDR3 is CASSQGGGRASGANVLTF. The CDR3 region has the DNA TGTGCCAGCAGTCAGGGGGGTGGAAGGGCCTCTGGGGCCAACGTCCTGACTTTC.